Listed below are T cell receptor beta chains from one sample, sequenced in a study of neoadjuvant anti-PD-1 for oral cavity cancer. Method: immunoSEQ multiplex PCR; TCRdb's copy keeps in-frame clones and lacks some. The sample holds 7,000 to 9,000 clones, 55% to 65% seen once. The sequences come from PBMCs, collected after nivolumab (anti-PD-1) treatment. These receptors all come from a person between 35 and 79 years old with oral cavity squamous cell carcinoma. The CDR3 runs from the conserved cysteine through the conserved F or W. Clone size, where shown, is once, few, many, or a class for clones that have expanded.

few	TRBV4-3	TRBJ1-6	CASSQDSRGSPLHF
-	TRBV10-1	TRBJ2-5	CASSESIDGQETQYF
once	TRBV5-1	TRBJ1-4	CASSSTSQNEKLFF
few	TRBV4-2	TRBJ1-1	CASSQTPEREWAFF
-	TRBV6-1	TRBJ2-3	CASSGTSGGADTQYF
-	TRBV5-1	TRBJ2-1	CASSLQGSYNEQFF
-	TRBV28	TRBJ2-7	CASSLSALYEQYF
few	TRBV19	TRBJ2-7	CASSGGSYEQYF
-	TRBV15	TRBJ2-3	CATSRLGQSTDTQYF
few	TRBV10-3	TRBJ1-2	CAISVSGSLDGYTF
-	TRBV28	TRBJ1-3	CASSFGLAGNTIYF
-	TRBV7-2	TRBJ2-7	CASSSQGGPYEQYF
-	TRBV10-2	TRBJ2-7	CASFSPRGDDNYEQYF
few	TRBV5-1	TRBJ2-1	CASSPGTAKVSYNEQFF
-	TRBV7-2	TRBJ1-3	CASSKTGADHTIYF
-	TRBV5-1	TRBJ1-1	CASSIGTLVESTEAFF
few	TRBV2	TRBJ1-4	CASNQGYEKLFF
-	TRBV5-4	TRBJ2-1	CASSLVENEQFF
-	TRBV5-1	TRBJ2-1	CASSLGTDYNEQFF
-	TRBV6-5	TRBJ2-4	CASSRDPAAKNIQYF
-	TRBV18	TRBJ2-5	CASSPYREDQETQYF
-	TRBV9	TRBJ1-6	CASSSRGFSPLHF
-	TRBV19	TRBJ1-4	CASSIPTRTGDMNEKLFF
few	TRBV10-3	TRBJ2-7	CAIRVRESYEQYF
-	TRBV11-2	TRBJ2-5	CASSPGTFVQETQYF
-	TRBV28	TRBJ2-1	CASRTGYGSNEQFF
few	TRBV2	TRBJ1-6	CASSEEGHNSPLHF
-	TRBV7-6	TRBJ1-3	CASSGTPWGSGNTIYF
medium-sized	TRBV27	TRBJ2-1	CASEAPRNNEQFF
few	TRBV19	TRBJ1-2	CASSTRQESYGYTF
once	TRBV13	TRBJ2-3	CASSIRADFSNTDTQYF